Each of the 13 T cell receptor beta chains below was sequenced from the same sample in a study of glioma-infiltrating T cells after dendritic cell vaccination. Only in-frame clones appear in the TCRdb table, and some are missing; sequencing was by immunoSEQ multiplex PCR. This table has 90,000 to 95,000 clones, about 81% appearing once. The time point is: after dendritic cell vaccination, including at tumor progression/relapse. Sequencing was performed on blood, taken after dendritic cell vaccination. These receptors came from a human donor with glioblastoma.

The chain links TRBV6-1 to TRBJ2-7, with TRBD2 as a possible D gene (7 bases). Germline values: CDR1 MNHNS, CDR2 SASEGT. The CDR3 extends over 19 amino acids. V dropped 1 base and J dropped 0 bases, with 22 bases sitting between them. CDR3 DNA: TGTGCCAGCAGTGAAGAGGTTTTAGGGGGGGGGACGTCCTCCTACGAGCAGTACTTC. Translating gives CASSEEVLGGGTSSYEQYF.

The CDR3 loop is CASSGIGLGQMSNQPQHF. As DNA, the CDR3 is TGTGCCAGTAGTGGTATAGGGTTGGGACAGATGAGCAATCAGCCCCAGCATTTT. The V gene is TRBV19, the J gene TRBJ1-5; 7 nucleotides align to TRBD1. V shed 5 bases, J shed 1 base, and the junction held 14 bases outside the gene matches. The CDR3 runs 18 residues. CDR1 and CDR2 from the germline V gene are LNHDA and SQIVND (reference sequence).

The chain couples TRBV7-2 to TRBJ2-7, with a weak D call TRBD1 (6 bases). From germline, CDR1 is SGHTA and CDR2 FQGNSA. The CDR3 length is 14 residues. The V and J ends lost 0 bases and 7 bases respectively, with 13 bases between them. CDR3 region: CASSLADRTGEQYF. The CDR3 bases are TGTGCCAGCAGCTTAGCGGACCGAACAGGGGAGCAGTACTTC.

The gene calls are TRBV2 and TRBJ1-5; the D is unclear. The CDR3 is made up of 13 amino acids. Trimming pared 8 bases from V and 1 base from J, leaving 9 bases between. The germline V gene encodes CDR1 SNHLY and CDR2 FYNNEI. The CDR3 spells CASRRVSNQPQHF. CDR3 DNA: TGTGCCAGCCGGAGAGTGAGCAATCAGCCCCAGCATTTT.

This chain connects TRBV7-9 to TRBJ2-3, with TRBD1 matching 11 bases. The V and J ends lost 5 bases and 6 bases, in that order; junction bases with no gene match: 7. Germline-derived CDR1 and CDR2 are SEHNR and FQNEAQ (reference sequence). This CDR3 has 15 residues. The CDR3 DNA is TGTGCCAGCAGCCCCGGGACAGGGGGATCGGATACGCAGTATTTT. Translation gives CASSPGTGGSDTQYF.

The chain uses TRBV5-1 and TRBJ2-1, with D possibly matching TRBD2 (6 bases). Germline V gene lookup returns CDR1 SGHRS and CDR2 YFSETQ. This CDR3 is 15 amino acids long. Trimming cost V 0 bases and J 6 bases, with 13 bases left between them. The DNA for the CDR3 is TGCGCCAGCAGCTTGGGTCCGGGAGCCATCAATGAGCAGTTCTTC. Protein sequence: CASSLGPGAINEQFF.

This rearrangement joins TRBV2 to TRBJ2-3; tentative D call: TRBD2 (5 bases). The germline V gene has CDR1 SNHLY and CDR2 FYNNEI. The CDR3 runs to 15 residues. Deletions cut 1 base from V and 0 bases from J, with 8 bases between. The CDR3 DNA reads TGTGCCAGCAGTGAAGGGGGAGCTAGCACAGATACGCAGTATTTT. Translation: CASSEGGASTDTQYF.

For the CDR3, the DNA is TGCGCCAGCAGCTTGGATGGGACAGCCAACTATGGCTACACCTTC. This translates into CASSLDGTANYGYTF. The gene calls are TRBV5-1 and TRBJ1-2; 7 bases align to TRBD1. Germline V CDR1 and CDR2: SGHRS, YFSETQ. The CDR3 has 15 residues. V lost 0 bases to trimming and J lost 2 bases; unmatched junction nucleotides: 4.

Here the CDR3 reads CASSADTGGITEAFF. The CDR3 DNA follows: TGTGCCAGCAGCGCCGACACAGGGGGGATCACTGAAGCTTTCTTT. The chain links TRBV5-6 to TRBJ1-1, with 8 bases fitting TRBD1. In germline, CDR1 is SGHDT, CDR2 YYEEEE. With V trimmed by 4 bases and J by 4 bases, 9 bases remained unmatched. CDR3 length: 15 amino acids.

This chain links TRBV5-1 with TRBJ2-1; D possibly corresponds to TRBD2 (5 bases). Germline CDR1 reads SGHRS; CDR2 reads YFSETQ. Trimming removed 3 bases from V and 10 bases from J, with 8 bases in between. The CDR3 length is 11 residues. The CDR3 protein is CASSYPGEQFF. For the CDR3, the DNA is TGCGCCAGCAGCTACCCGGGGGAGCAGTTCTTC.

The chain joins TRBV6-6 to TRBJ1-1; TRBD1 matches 11 bases. After removal of 0 bases from V and 4 bases from J, the junction contained 4 bases not matched to a gene. Per germline, CDR1 MNHNY and CDR2 SVGAGI (reference sequence). The CDR3 is made up of 16 amino acids. The CDR3 loop is CASSYSDRGHGTEAFF. The CDR3 DNA is TGTGCCAGCAGTTACTCGGACAGGGGGCATGGCACTGAAGCTTTCTTT.

This clone has a handful of counts. The chain employs TRBV19 and TRBJ1-2; D perhaps matches TRBD1 (5 bases). This CDR3 contains 13 residues. Germline V lookup: CDR1 LNHDA, CDR2 SQIVND (reference sequence). Trimming pared 3 bases from V and 3 bases from J, leaving 8 bases between. The CDR3 loop reads CASSMDIYYGYTF. The CDR3 region has the DNA TGTGCCAGTAGTATGGACATTTACTATGGCTACACCTTC.

This clone showed up just once. At the DNA level, this CDR3 is encoded by other sequences in the same sample as well. The V gene is TRBV13, the J gene TRBJ2-5; a weak D match, TRBD2 (6 bases). Trimming cost V 5 bases and J 9 bases, with 16 bases left between them. Per germline, CDR1 PRHDT and CDR2 FYEKMQ (reference sequence). The CDR3 totals 13 residues. The CDR3 DNA reads TGTGCCAGCAGCCCCCAACGGACGGGGGCCCAGTACTTC. Protein: CASSPQRTGAQYF. The variable domain in full, with the rest retrieved from reference TRBV13 and TRBJ2-5, is AAGVIQSPRHLIKEKRETATLKCYPIPRHDTVYWYQQGPGQDPQFLISFYEKMQSDKGSIPDRFSAQQFSDYHSELNMSSLELGDSALYFCASSPQRTGAQYFGPGTRLLVL.